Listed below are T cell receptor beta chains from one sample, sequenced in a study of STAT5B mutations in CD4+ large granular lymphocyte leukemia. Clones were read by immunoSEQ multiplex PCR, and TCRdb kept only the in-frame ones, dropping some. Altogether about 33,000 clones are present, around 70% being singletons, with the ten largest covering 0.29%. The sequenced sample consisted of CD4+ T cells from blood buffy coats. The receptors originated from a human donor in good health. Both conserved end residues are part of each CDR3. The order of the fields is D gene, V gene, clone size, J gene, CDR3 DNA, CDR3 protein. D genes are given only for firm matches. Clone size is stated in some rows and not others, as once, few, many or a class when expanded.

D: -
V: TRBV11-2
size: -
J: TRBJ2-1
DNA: TGTGCCAGCAGTCTCCGAGGACAGACTGACAATGAGCAGTTCTTC
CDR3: CASSLRGQTDNEQFF

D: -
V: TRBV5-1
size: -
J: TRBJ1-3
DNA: TGCGCCAGCAGCTTGGCCGGGGGAACGGGAAACACCATATATTTT
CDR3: CASSLAGGTGNTIYF

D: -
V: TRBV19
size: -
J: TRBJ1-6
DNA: TGTGCCAGTAGTATTGGTTACAGTTCACCCCTCCACTTT
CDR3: CASSIGYSSPLHF

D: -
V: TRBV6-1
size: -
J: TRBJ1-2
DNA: TGTGCCAGCAGTGAGAGGTATGGCTACACCTTC
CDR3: CASSERYGYTF

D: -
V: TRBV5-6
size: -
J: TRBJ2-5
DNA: TGTGCCAGCAGCCGGATCGTCGTGTACCAAGAGACCCAGTACTTC
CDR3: CASSRIVVYQETQYF

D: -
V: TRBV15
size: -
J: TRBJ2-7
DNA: TGTGCCACCAGCAGACTTCGGGCAGACCAATACGAGCAGTACTTC
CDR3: CATSRLRADQYEQYF

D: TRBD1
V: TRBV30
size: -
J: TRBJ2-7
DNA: TGTGCCTGGAGAGGACAGGGGGCTTACGAGCAGTACTTC
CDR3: CAWRGQGAYEQYF

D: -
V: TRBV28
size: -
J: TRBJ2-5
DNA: TGTGCCAGCAGTCTCGGCGGCAGCCAAGAGACCCAGTACTTC
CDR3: CASSLGGSQETQYF

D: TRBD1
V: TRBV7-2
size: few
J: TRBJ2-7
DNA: TGTGCCAGCAGCGGGGGAAGCCGGGACAGCCACTACGAGCAGTACTTC
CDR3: CASSGGSRDSHYEQYF

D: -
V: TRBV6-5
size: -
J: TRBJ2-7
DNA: TGTGCCAGCAGACTACTTTCGACAGTCGGCGAGCAGTACTTC
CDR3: CASRLLSTVGEQYF

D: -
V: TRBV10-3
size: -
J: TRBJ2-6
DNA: TGTGCCATCAGTGAGTCAGACCTCTTCGACTCTGGGGCCAACGTCCTGACTTTC
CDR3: CAISESDLFDSGANVLTF

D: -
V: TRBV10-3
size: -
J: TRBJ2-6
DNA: TGTGCCATCAGTGAGCCCCAGGCCGGGGCTGGGGCCAACGTCCTGACTTTC
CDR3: CAISEPQAGAGANVLTF

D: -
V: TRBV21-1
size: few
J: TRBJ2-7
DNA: TGTGCCAGCAGTGGCCTTGGCAGGGAGGGCTACGAGCAGTACTTC
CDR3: CASSGLGREGYEQYF

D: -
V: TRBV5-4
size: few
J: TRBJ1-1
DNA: TGTGCCAGCAGCCCCGGGCCGGGGGTAGAAGCTTTCTTT
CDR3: CASSPGPGVEAFF

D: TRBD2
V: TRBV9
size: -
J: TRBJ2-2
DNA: TGTGCCAGCAGCGTAGTGGGTAGCGGGATAACCGGGGAGCTGTTTTTT
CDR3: CASSVVGSGITGELFF

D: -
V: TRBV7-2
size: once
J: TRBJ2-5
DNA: TGTGCCAGCAGCTTTAACGGACTGAAAGAGACCCAGTACTTC
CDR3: CASSFNGLKETQYF

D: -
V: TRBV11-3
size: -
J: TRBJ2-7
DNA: TGTGCCAGCAGCTTCCGGGACCCCTACGAGCAGTACTTC
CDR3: CASSFRDPYEQYF

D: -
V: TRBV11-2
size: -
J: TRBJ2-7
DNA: TGTGCCAGCAGCTTAGATGTGGGGGGCCCCTACGAGCAGTACTTC
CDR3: CASSLDVGGPYEQYF

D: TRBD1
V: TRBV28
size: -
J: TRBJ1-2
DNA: TGTGCCAGCAGTTTATGGGGCAGGGGGCTTGTTTACTATGGCTACACCTTC
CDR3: CASSLWGRGLVYYGYTF

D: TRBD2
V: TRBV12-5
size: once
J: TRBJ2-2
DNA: TGTGCTAGTGGTTTGGCGACTAGCGGGAGTCGAAACACCGGGGAGCTGTTTTTT
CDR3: CASGLATSGSRNTGELFF

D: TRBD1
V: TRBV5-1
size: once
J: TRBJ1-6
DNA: TGCGCCAGCAGCTCGATTTGGACAGGAGGTAATTCACCCCTCCACTTT
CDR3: CASSSIWTGGNSPLHF

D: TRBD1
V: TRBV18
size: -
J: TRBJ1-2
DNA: TGTGCCAGCTCACCAGGGACAGGCCTTAACTATGGCTACACCTTC
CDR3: CASSPGTGLNYGYTF

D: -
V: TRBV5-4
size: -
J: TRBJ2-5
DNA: TGTGCCAGCAGCCAGGCCCGTGAGGGTGAGACCCAGTACTTC
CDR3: CASSQAREGETQYF

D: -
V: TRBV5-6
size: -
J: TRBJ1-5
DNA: TGTGCCAGCAGCTTCGGGCCCAACCTAAACAATCAGCCCCAGCATTTT
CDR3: CASSFGPNLNNQPQHF

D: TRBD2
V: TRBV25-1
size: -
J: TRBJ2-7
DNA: TGTGCCAGCAGTGAATTCGTGACTAGCGGGAACCCTTACGAGCAGTACTTC
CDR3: CASSEFVTSGNPYEQYF

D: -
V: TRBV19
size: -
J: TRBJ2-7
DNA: TGTGCCAGTAGCGGTGGGCCCTCATACGAGCAGTACTTC
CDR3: CASSGGPSYEQYF

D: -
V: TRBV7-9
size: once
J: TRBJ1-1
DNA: TGTGCCAGCAGCTTGTCATCTTCTCAAGCTTTCTTT
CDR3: CASSLSSSQAFF

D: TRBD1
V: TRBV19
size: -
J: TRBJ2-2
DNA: TGTGCCACTGCCCGACAGGGGGTCACCGGGGAGCTGTTTTTT
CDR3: CATARQGVTGELFF

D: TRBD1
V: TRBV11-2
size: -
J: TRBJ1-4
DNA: TGTGCCAGCAGCAGATTAAGGGCGACAGGGATTAATGAAAAACTGTTTTTT
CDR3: CASSRLRATGINEKLFF

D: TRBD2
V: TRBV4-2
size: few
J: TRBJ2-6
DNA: TGTGCCAGCACCGACGGACTAGCGGGGGGAATTACCTCTGGGGCCAACGTCCTGACTTTC
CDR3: CASTDGLAGGITSGANVLTF

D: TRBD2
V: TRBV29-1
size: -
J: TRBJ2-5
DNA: TGCAGCGTTGAGGTACTAGCGGGACTAGGAGAGACCCAGTACTTC
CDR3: CSVEVLAGLGETQYF

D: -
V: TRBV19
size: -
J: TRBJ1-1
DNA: TGTGCCAGTAGGAGACAGGCGACGAACACTGAAGCTTTCTTT
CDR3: CASRRQATNTEAFF

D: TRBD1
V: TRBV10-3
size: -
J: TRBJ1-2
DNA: TGTGCCTCGGACAGGGGGCCAACGGGAAATGGTAGCTACACCTTC
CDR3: CASDRGPTGNGSYTF

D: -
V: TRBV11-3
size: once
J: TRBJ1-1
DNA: TGTGCCAGCAGCCGGGACACCCTAAACACTGAAGCTTTCTTT
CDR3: CASSRDTLNTEAFF

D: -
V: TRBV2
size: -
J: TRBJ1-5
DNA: TGTGCCTCCTGGGAGACTCCAGGGCAGCCCCAGCATTTT
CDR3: CASWETPGQPQHF

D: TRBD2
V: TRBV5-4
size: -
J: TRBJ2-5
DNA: TGTGCCAGCAGCTTGGCCCCTAGCGGGAGGGAGGGGAAGACCCAGTACTTC
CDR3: CASSLAPSGREGKTQYF

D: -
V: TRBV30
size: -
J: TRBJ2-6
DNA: TGTGCCTGGAGTGTTCGGCGGGGCCCTGGGGCCAACGTCCTGACTTTC
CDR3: CAWSVRRGPGANVLTF

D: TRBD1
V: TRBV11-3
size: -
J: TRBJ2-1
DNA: TGTGCCAGCAGCCAAAGACAGGGTCGCTCCTACAATGAGCAGTTCTTC
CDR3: CASSQRQGRSYNEQFF

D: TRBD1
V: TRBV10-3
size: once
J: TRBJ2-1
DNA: TGTGCCATCAAGAACCGGGACAGGAATGTCGATGAGCAGTTCTTC
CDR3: CAIKNRDRNVDEQFF

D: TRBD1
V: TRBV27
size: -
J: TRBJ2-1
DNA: TGTGCCAGCAGTTTCGACAGGGTGCGCTACAATGAGCAGTTCTTC
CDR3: CASSFDRVRYNEQFF